These T cell receptor beta chains were read from a single sample in a study of T-cell reconstitution after alpha-beta-depleted transplantation in children. Via MiXCR, TCRdb re-called the PCR reads, giving one row per CDR3 protein. The sample contains 300,000 to 350,000 distinct CDR3 sequences, around 25% of which appear only once. Sequencing was performed on PBMCs, mostly from graft donor cells, taken 180 days after TCRalphabeta/CD19-depleted stem cell transplant. These receptors were taken from a male patient younger than 18 who had a stem cell transplant for acute lymphoblastic leukemia, so the T cells may come from the graft donor. Each CDR3 is given with its conserved first and last residue. The D gene is left open where the match is weak. Clone size is not always given. Where it is, it says once, few, many or a class for expanded clones.

V gene,clone size,D gene,J gene,CDR3 protein,CDR3 DNA
TRBV20-1,.,TRBD2,TRBJ2-7,CSARGREGLSYEQYF,TGCAGTGCTAGAGGACGGGAGGGCCTCTCCTACGAGCAGTACTTC
TRBV5-6,many,.,TRBJ2-7,CASSDKRGEQYF,TGTGCCAGCTCGGACAAGAGGGGCGAGCAGTACTTC
TRBV12-3/TRBV12-4,once,.,TRBJ1-2,CASSSPLEAANYGYTF,TGTGCCAGCAGTTCCCCCCTGGAGGCAGCTAACTATGGCTACACCTTC
TRBV7-3,few,.,TRBJ2-5,CASSLTGGLYQETQYF,TGTGCCAGCAGCTTAACAGGGGGGTTGTACCAAGAGACCCAGTACTTC
TRBV9,few,.,TRBJ2-2,CASSDPTDRTNTGELFF,TGTGCCAGCAGCGACCCAACTGACAGGACGAACACCGGGGAGCTGTTTTTT
TRBV15,.,TRBD2,TRBJ2-5,CATCRDRGEETQYF,TGTGCCACCTGCAGAGATCGGGGGGAAGAGACCCAGTACTTC
TRBV18,few,TRBD2,TRBJ2-7,CASSPRSAGGGYEQYF,TGTGCCAGCTCACCACGCTCTGCGGGAGGGGGTTACGAGCAGTACTTC
TRBV7-2,.,.,TRBJ1-1,CASSSARGLAFF,TGTGCCAGCAGCTCCGCGCGAGGGCTCGCTTTCTTT
TRBV9,few,TRBD2,TRBJ2-1,CASSVRGRGSYNEQFF,TGTGCCAGCAGCGTACGCGGGAGGGGTTCCTACAATGAGCAGTTCTTC
TRBV2,few,.,TRBJ2-3,CASSVGSDTQYF,TGTGCCAGCAGTGTCGGGAGCGATACGCAGTATTTT
TRBV30,.,TRBD2,TRBJ2-1,CAWSGLAGETGRFF,TGTGCCTGGAGTGGACTAGCGGGAGAAACGGGGAGGTTCTTC
TRBV29-1,.,TRBD1,TRBJ1-2,CSVGRGPYGYTF,TGCAGCGTTGGAAGGGGGCCCTATGGCTACACCTTC
TRBV3-1,.,.,TRBJ2-5,CASSQEATQYF,TGTGCCAGCAGCCAAGAGGCGACCCAGTACTTC
TRBV24-1,.,TRBD1,TRBJ1-5,CATQGSNQPQHF,TGTGCCACACAGGGGTCCAATCAGCCCCAGCATTTT
TRBV9,few,TRBD2,TRBJ2-2,CASSVAGLKTGELFF,TGTGCCAGCAGCGTAGCGGGACTAAAAACCGGGGAGCTGTTTTTT
TRBV28,.,.,TRBJ2-7,CASSLRPTMYPYEQYF,TGTGCCAGCAGTTTAAGACCGACCATGTATCCCTACGAGCAGTACTTC
TRBV5-1,.,.,TRBJ2-7,CASSGGTLSYEQYF,TGCGCCAGCAGCGGCGGGACTCTCTCCTACGAGCAGTACTTC
TRBV20-1,.,.,TRBJ2-3,CSATPKRTVKSTDTQYF,TGCAGTGCCACTCCTAAACGGACCGTGAAGAGCACAGATACGCAGTATTTT
TRBV29-1,.,.,TRBJ2-7,CSVEVAGSANEQYF,TGCAGCGTTGAAGTTGCAGGATCTGCTAACGAGCAGTACTTC
TRBV7-8,few,TRBD1,TRBJ2-3,CASSSRDREVQDTQYF,TGTGCCAGCAGCTCCCGGGACAGGGAGGTACAAGATACGCAGTATTTT
TRBV5-1,.,.,TRBJ1-2,CASSARGWGYYGYTF,TGCGCCAGCAGCGCCCGCGGATGGGGGTACTATGGCTACACCTTC
TRBV10-3,.,TRBD2,TRBJ2-1,CAITASGKTSSYNEQFF,TGTGCCATCACGGCTAGCGGCAAAACTAGCTCCTACAATGAGCAGTTCTTC
TRBV11-2,.,TRBD2,TRBJ2-1,CASSSLLAGVGSNEQFF,TGTGCCAGCAGCTCTCTACTAGCGGGAGTTGGAAGCAATGAGCAGTTCTTC
TRBV9,few,.,TRBJ1-3,CASSRTEPGNTIYF,TGTGCCAGCAGTCGGACAGAGCCTGGAAACACCATATATTTT
TRBV20-1,.,TRBD2,TRBJ2-3,CSARSAGVTTDTQYF,TGCAGTGCTAGGTCAGCGGGAGTCACCACAGATACGCAGTATTTT
TRBV9,.,TRBD2,TRBJ2-1,CASSVKRTSGSYNEQFF,TGTGCCAGCAGCGTGAAAAGGACTAGCGGATCCTACAATGAGCAGTTCTTC
TRBV7-8,.,TRBD1,TRBJ2-7,CASSLGTGLAYF,TGTGCCAGCAGCTTGGGGACAGGGTTGGCATACTTC
TRBV7-9,many,.,TRBJ1-1,CASSPGTSDTEAFF,TGTGCCAGCAGCCCGGGGACATCGGACACTGAAGCTTTCTTT
TRBV15,.,.,TRBJ1-1,CATSRGGGRRYEAFF,TGTGCCACCAGCAGAGGAGGTGGCAGGCGGTATGAAGCTTTCTTT
TRBV12-3/TRBV12-4,few,.,TRBJ1-6,CASSRGTLYNSPLHF,TGTGCCAGCAGTCGCGGGACACTCTATAATTCACCCCTCCACTTT
TRBV6-5,few,TRBD2,TRBJ2-1,CASRGRTSGRIYEQFF,TGTGCCAGCAGGGGACGCACTAGCGGGAGAATCTATGAGCAGTTCTTC
TRBV2,.,.,TRBJ2-1,CASTLNEQFF,TGTGCCAGCACATTAAATGAGCAGTTCTTC
TRBV12-3/TRBV12-4,.,TRBD2,TRBJ2-4,CASSRGQTSLAKNIQYF,TGTGCCAGCAGTAGAGGCCAGACTAGCCTAGCCAAAAACATTCAGTACTTC
TRBV10-3,.,TRBD2,TRBJ2-7,CATLGLAEGYAQYF,TGTGCCACCCTGGGACTAGCGGAGGGTTACGCGCAGTACTTC
TRBV18,.,.,TRBJ1-1,CASSPLGVNTEAFF,TGTGCCAGCTCACCACTCGGAGTGAACACTGAAGCTTTCTTT
TRBV5-6,many,.,TRBJ1-2,CASSLGGSYGYTF,TGTGCCAGCAGCTTAGGCGGATCCTATGGCTACACCTTC
TRBV7-6,.,.,TRBJ2-1,CASGYLGGYNEQFF,TGTGCCAGCGGCTATCTGGGAGGCTACAATGAGCAGTTCTTC
TRBV27,few,.,TRBJ2-7,CASSNLRDIFSYEQYF,TGTGCCAGCAGCAACCTCCGGGACATTTTCTCCTACGAGCAGTACTTC